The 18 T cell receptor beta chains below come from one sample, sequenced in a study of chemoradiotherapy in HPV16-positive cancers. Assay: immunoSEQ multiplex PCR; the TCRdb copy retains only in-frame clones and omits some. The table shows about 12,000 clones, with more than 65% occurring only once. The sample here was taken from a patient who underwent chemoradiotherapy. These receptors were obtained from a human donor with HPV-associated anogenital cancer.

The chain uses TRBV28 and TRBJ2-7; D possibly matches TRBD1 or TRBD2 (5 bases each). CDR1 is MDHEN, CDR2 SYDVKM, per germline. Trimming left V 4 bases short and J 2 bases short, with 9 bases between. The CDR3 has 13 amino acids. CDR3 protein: CASSSRGPYEQYF. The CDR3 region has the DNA TGTGCCAGCAGTTCTCGGGGCCCCTACGAGCAGTACTTC.

As DNA, the CDR3 is TGTGCCAGCAGCTTAACGGGGTCCGTCTACGAGCAGTACTTC. It specifies CASSLTGSVYEQYF. The chain combines TRBV7-2 with TRBJ2-7; perhaps TRBD2 as D (5 bases). Germline CDR1 reads SGHTA; CDR2 reads FQGNSA. Trimming stripped 2 bases from V and 3 bases from J, with 11 bases between. The CDR3 has 14 residues.

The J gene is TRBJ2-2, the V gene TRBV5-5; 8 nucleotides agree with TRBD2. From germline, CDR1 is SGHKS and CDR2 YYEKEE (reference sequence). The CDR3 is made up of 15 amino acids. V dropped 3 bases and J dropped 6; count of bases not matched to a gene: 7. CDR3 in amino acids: CASSSRGGAPGELFF. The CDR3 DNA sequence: TGTGCCAGCAGCTCCCGGGGGGGGGCCCCCGGGGAGCTGTTTTTT.

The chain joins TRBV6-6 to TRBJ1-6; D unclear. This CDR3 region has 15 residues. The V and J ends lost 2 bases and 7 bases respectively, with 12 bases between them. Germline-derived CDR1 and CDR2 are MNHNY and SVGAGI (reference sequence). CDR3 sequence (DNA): TGTGCCAGCAGTTACGACGCCCGATTAAATTCACCCCTCCACTTT. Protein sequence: CASSYDARLNSPLHF.

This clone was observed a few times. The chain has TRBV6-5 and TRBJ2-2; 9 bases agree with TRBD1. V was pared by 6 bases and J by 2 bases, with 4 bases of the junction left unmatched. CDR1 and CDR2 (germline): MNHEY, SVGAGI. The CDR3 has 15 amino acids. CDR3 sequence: CASRSTGGNTGELFF. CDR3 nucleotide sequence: TGTGCCAGCAGATCGACAGGGGGTAACACCGGGGAGCTGTTTTTT.

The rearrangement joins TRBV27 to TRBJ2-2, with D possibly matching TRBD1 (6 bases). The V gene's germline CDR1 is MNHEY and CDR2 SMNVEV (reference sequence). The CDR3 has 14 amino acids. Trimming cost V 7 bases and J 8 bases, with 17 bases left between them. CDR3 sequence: CASTWGRISGELFF. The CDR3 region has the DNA TGTGCCAGCACCTGGGGGCGTATCTCGGGGGAGCTGTTTTTT.

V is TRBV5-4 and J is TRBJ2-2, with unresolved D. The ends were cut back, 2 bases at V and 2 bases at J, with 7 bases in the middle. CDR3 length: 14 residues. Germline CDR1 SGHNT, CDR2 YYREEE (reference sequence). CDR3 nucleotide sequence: TGTGCCAGCAGCTTCCCTCCCAACACCGGGGAGCTGTTTTTT. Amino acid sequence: CASSFPPNTGELFF.

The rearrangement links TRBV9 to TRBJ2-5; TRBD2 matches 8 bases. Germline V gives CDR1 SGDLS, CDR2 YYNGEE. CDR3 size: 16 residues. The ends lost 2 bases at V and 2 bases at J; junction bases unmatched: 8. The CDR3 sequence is CASSVSSGGNQETQYF. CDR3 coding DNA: TGTGCCAGCAGCGTTTCGAGCGGGGGCAATCAAGAGACCCAGTACTTC.

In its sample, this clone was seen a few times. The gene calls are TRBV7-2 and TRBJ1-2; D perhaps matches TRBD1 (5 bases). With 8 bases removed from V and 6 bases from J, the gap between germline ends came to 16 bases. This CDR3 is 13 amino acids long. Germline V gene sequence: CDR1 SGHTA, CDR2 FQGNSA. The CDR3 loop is CASEGTTTDGYTF. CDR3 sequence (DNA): TGTGCCAGCGAAGGGACCACTACTGATGGCTACACCTTC.

The CDR3 coding sequence is TGTGCCAGCAGTTTAGCAGAAGGGGCCCCTGGAAACACCATATATTTT. It specifies CASSLAEGAPGNTIYF. The chain carries TRBV28 and TRBJ1-3; TRBD1 might be the D (5 bases). V gave up 2 bases and J gave up 2 bases, with 13 bases separating them. CDR1 is MDHEN, CDR2 SYDVKM, per germline. This CDR3 is 16 amino acids long.

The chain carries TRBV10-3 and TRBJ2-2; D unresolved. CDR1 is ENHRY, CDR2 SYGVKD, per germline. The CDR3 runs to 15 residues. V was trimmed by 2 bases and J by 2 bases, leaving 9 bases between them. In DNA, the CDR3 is TGTGCCATCAGTGAGGAGGCGAGAAACACCGGGGAGCTGTTTTTT. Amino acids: CAISEEARNTGELFF.

The CDR3 region is CASSEVGRGPLYSNQPQHF. The CDR3 DNA reads TGTGCCAGCAGTGAAGTAGGCAGGGGACCCCTATATAGCAATCAGCCCCAGCATTTT. V is TRBV2 and J is TRBJ1-5; a weak D match, TRBD1 (6 bases). V dropped 1 base and J dropped 0 bases, with 19 bases sitting between them. CDR1 is SNHLY and CDR2 is FYNNEI in the germline V gene. The CDR3 totals 19 residues.

The CDR3 DNA is TGTGCCAGCAGCCCTCGGTTGGGGGTGGGCGGGGAGCTGTTTTTT. Translating gives CASSPRLGVGGELFF. V usage is TRBV9 and J usage is TRBJ2-2; either TRBD1 or TRBD2 may fit D (5 bases each). The CDR3 contains 15 residues. Per the germline V gene, CDR1 is SGDLS and CDR2 is YYNGEE. V was clipped by 4 bases and J by 7 bases, with 17 bases between them.

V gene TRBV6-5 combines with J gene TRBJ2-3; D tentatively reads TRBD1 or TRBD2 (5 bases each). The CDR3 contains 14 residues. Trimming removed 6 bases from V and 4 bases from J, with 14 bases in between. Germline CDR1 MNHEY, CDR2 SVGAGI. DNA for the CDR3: TGTGCCAGCAGCCCCGTCCGGGGCCCAGATACGCAGTATTTT. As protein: CASSPVRGPDTQYF.

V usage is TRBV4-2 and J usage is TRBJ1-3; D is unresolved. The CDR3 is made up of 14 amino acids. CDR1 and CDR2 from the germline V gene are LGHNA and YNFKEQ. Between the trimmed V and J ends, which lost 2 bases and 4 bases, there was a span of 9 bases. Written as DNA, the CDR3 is TGTGCCAGCAGCCAATCTGGGGAAGGAAACACCATATATTTT. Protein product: CASSQSGEGNTIYF.

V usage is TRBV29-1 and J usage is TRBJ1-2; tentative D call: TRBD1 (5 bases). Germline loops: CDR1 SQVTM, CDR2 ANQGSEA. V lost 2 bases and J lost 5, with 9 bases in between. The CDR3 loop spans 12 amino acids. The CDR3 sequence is CSVERGGYGYTF. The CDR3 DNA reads TGCAGCGTTGAACGCGGGGGATATGGCTACACCTTC.

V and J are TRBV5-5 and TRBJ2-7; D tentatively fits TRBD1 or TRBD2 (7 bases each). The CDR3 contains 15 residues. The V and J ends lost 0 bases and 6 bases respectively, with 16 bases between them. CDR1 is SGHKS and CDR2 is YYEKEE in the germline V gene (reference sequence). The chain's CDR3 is CASSLGQGGIGEQYF. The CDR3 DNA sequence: TGTGCCAGCAGCTTGGGGCAGGGGGGGATTGGCGAGCAGTACTTC.

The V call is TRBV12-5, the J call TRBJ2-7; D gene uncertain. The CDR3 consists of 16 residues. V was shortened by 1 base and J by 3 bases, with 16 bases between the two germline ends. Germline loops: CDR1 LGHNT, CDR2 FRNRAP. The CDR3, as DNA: TGTGCTAGTGGTTTGGGTGCAGGATTGAAGGGCTACGAGCAGTACTTC. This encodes CASGLGAGLKGYEQYF. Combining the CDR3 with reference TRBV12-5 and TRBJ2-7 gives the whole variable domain DARVTQTPRHKVTEMGQEVTMRCQPILGHNTVFWYRQTMMQGLELLAYFRNRAPLDDSGMPKDRFSAEMPDATLATLKIQPSEPRDSAVYFCASGLGAGLKGYEQYFGPGTRLTVT.